The next 30 T cell receptor beta chains were all read from a single sample in a study of vaccination effects on CD4 cells after COVID-19. No antigen is known for these receptors. Cells that had been cultured for approximately eleven days were the source of isolated CD4+ T cells. Clones were read by immunoSEQ multiplex PCR, and TCRdb kept only the in-frame ones, dropping some. The data contain 70,000 to 85,000 clones, more than 70% of them seen just once; the ten biggest clones take up around 2%. Sequenced material: CD4+ T cells from PBMCs cultured without peptide, taken before COVID-19 vaccination. The receptor source for this set is a human donor who received a COVID-19 vaccine.

The genes are TRBV27 and TRBJ2-5; tentative D call: TRBD2 (6 bases). Deletions cut 6 bases from V and 5 bases from J, with 19 bases between. The CDR3 is 15 amino acids. CDR1 is MNHEY, CDR2 SMNVEV, per germline (reference sequence). CDR3 in amino acids: CASSGGRGKGETQYF. CDR3 nucleotides: TGTGCCAGCAGCGGGGGTCGGGGGAAAGGGGAGACCCAGTACTTC.

The V gene is TRBV5-1, the J gene TRBJ2-5; 8 nucleotides match TRBD2. Germline V gene lookup returns CDR1 SGHRS and CDR2 YFSETQ. V lost 1 base, J lost 4 bases, and 3 bases stayed unmatched. The CDR3 length is 14 residues. The CDR3 coding sequence is TGCGCCAGCAGCTTGCCCGGGGGGGGAGAGACCCAGTACTTC. Its protein is CASSLPGGGETQYF.

This chain joins TRBV14 and TRBJ2-3; D uncertain. The CDR3 runs 13 residues. Germline CDR1 reads SGHDN; CDR2 reads FVKESK. Trimming removed 3 bases at V and 0 bases at J, with 4 bases between. CDR3 nucleotide sequence: TGTGCCAGCAGCCACGTAAGCACAGATACGCAGTATTTT. Its translation: CASSHVSTDTQYF.

V gene TRBV29-1 combines with J gene TRBJ2-7; tentative D call: TRBD2 (5 bases). With 8 bases removed from V and 5 bases from J, the gap between germline ends came to 22 bases. The CDR3 is 14 residues long. CDR1 SQVTM and CDR2 ANQGSEA come from the germline V gene. The DNA for the CDR3 is TGCAGCCCGTACCCGAATGAGCGGTGGGACGAGCAGTACGTC. Translation gives CSPYPNERWDEQYV.

The chain links TRBV15 to TRBJ2-3, with 11 bases lining up with TRBD2. There are 16 residues in the CDR3. In germline, CDR1 is LNHNV, CDR2 YYDKDF (reference sequence). V trimming: 3 bases; J trimming: 0 bases; junction bases outside the gene matches: 2. The CDR3 is CATSSRTSGSTDTQYF. The CDR3 nucleotides are TGTGCCACCAGCAGTAGGACTAGCGGGAGCACAGATACGCAGTATTTT. Complete variable domain (other parts from reference TRBV15 and TRBJ2-3): DAMVIQNPRYQVTQFGKPVTLSCSQTLNHNVMYWYQQKSSQAPKLLFHYYDKDFNNEADTPDNFQSRRPNTSFCFLDIRSPGLGDTAMYLCATSSRTSGSTDTQYFGPGTRLTVL.

The CDR3 sequence: CASSQDRGPYEQYV. The CDR3 DNA reads TGCGCCAGCAGCCAAGATCGAGGGCCCTACGAGCAGTACGTC. The V and J genes are TRBV4-1 and TRBJ2-7; the D gene is possibly TRBD2 (5 bases). V was shortened by 0 bases and J by 2 bases, with 8 bases between the two germline ends. CDR3 length equals 14 residues. Germline V gene data show CDR1 as MGHRA and CDR2 as YSYEKL.

In its sample, this clone was seen a few times. The chain joins TRBV6-1 to TRBJ1-5; TRBD1 might be the D (6 bases). The CDR3 runs to 15 residues. Trimming cost V 7 bases and J 0 bases, with 13 bases left between them. Looked up from germline, CDR1 is MNHNS and CDR2 is SASEGT. CDR3 DNA: TGTGCCAGCACCCTTAAGGGGGGTAGCAATCAGCCCCAGCATTTT. Protein product: CASTLKGGSNQPQHF.

The chain is built from TRBV6-4 and TRBJ2-3; D not certain. The CDR3 spans 12 residues. The V and J ends lost 2 bases and 1 base respectively, with 1 base between them. Germline CDR1 is MRHNA and CDR2 is SNTAGT. This CDR3 reads CASSDGTDTQYF. CDR3 bases: TGTGCCAGCAGTGACGGCACAGATACGCAGTATTTT.

The gene calls are TRBV7-8 and TRBJ1-5; TRBD1 matches at 9 bases. Germline lookup yields CDR1 SGHVS and CDR2 FQNEAQ. V shed 7 bases and J 0 bases; nucleotides not matched to a gene: 16. The CDR3 spans 19 residues. CDR3 DNA: TGTGCCAGCACAACCTCCCGGGACAGGGAGATTTATAGCAATCAGCCCCAGCATTTT. Translated, it gives CASTTSRDREIYSNQPQHF.

This chain connects TRBV10-3 to TRBJ2-7; 7 nucleotides line up with TRBD1. The germline CDR1 and CDR2 sequences are ENHRY and SYGVKD. With V trimmed by 2 bases and J by 3 bases, 10 bases remained unmatched. CDR3 size: 16 residues. Written as DNA, the CDR3 is TGTGCCATCAGTGAGGACAGGGTATCTCGGGTCTACGAGCAGTACGTC. Translation: CAISEDRVSRVYEQYV.

The genes are TRBV2 and TRBJ1-1; D is unclear. CDR1 and CDR2 (germline): SNHLY, FYNNEI. Deletions cut 5 bases from V and 3 bases from J, with 4 bases between. The CDR3 is 11 amino acids. The CDR3 DNA reads as TGTGCCAGCAGTCAGTACACTGAAGCTTTCTTT. This codes for CASSQYTEAFF. The full variable domain, completed using reference TRBV2 and TRBJ1-1, is EPEVTQTPSHQVTQMGQEVILRCVPISNHLYFYWYRQILGQKVEFLVSFYNNEISEKSEIFDDQFSVERPDGSNFTLKIRSTKLEDSAMYFCASSQYTEAFFGQGTRLTVV.

The chain carries TRBV6-5 and TRBJ2-3; D remains ambiguous. Germline lookup yields CDR1 MNHEY and CDR2 SVGAGI. CDR3 length: 13 amino acids. With 8 bases removed from V and 2 bases from J, the gap between germline ends came to 11 bases. This CDR3 is CASSAPSTDTQYF. CDR3 coding DNA: TGTGCCAGCTCAGCCCCCTCCACAGATACGCAGTATTTT.

This clone has only one observation. This chain's CDR3 is CASSSTRIETYGYTF. The CDR3 DNA reads TGTGCCAGCAGCTCTACAAGAATAGAAACTTATGGCTACACCTTC. J is TRBJ1-2 and V is TRBV27; the D is unclear. The CDR3 sequence is 15 residues long. V was shortened by 6 bases and J by 5 bases, with 19 bases between the two germline ends. Looked up from germline, CDR1 is MNHEY and CDR2 is SMNVEV (reference sequence).

V usage is TRBV27 and J usage is TRBJ2-2; possible D gene TRBD1, 5 bases. Trimming took 6 bases from V and 1 from J, leaving 12 bases between them. Germline V CDR1 and CDR2: MNHEY, SMNVEV (reference sequence). There are 15 residues in the CDR3. The CDR3 here is CASRRDRLNTGELFF. CDR3 DNA sequence: TGTGCCAGCAGAAGAGACAGATTGAACACCGGGGAGCTGTTTTTT.

The chain couples TRBV5-1 to TRBJ1-3, with TRBD1 identical over 10 bases. This CDR3 has 16 amino acids. V lost 0 bases to trimming and J lost 3 bases; unmatched junction nucleotides: 3. Looked up from germline, CDR1 is SGHRS and CDR2 is YFSETQ. CDR3 protein: CASSLGQGAFGNTIYF. Written as DNA, the CDR3 is TGCGCCAGCAGCTTGGGACAGGGGGCATTTGGAAACACCATATATTTT.

The chain joins TRBV5-4 to TRBJ2-5, with 8 bases that match TRBD2. V lost 0 bases, J lost 1 base, and 2 bases stayed unmatched. The CDR3 is 15 amino acids. Germline V gene sequence: CDR1 SGHNT, CDR2 YYREEE (reference sequence). CDR3 amino acids: CASSLVAGGQETQYF. CDR3 nucleotides: TGTGCCAGCAGCTTGGTTGCGGGGGGCCAAGAGACCCAGTACTTC.

The V call is TRBV6-5, the J call TRBJ2-5, with D perhaps TRBD1 or TRBD2 (6 bases each). Germline CDR1 reads MNHEY; CDR2 reads SVGAGI. The V end was cut by 5 bases, the J end by 0 bases, with 13 bases between. CDR3 length equals 15 residues. The CDR3 reads CASSPRGPYQETQYF. The CDR3 nucleotides are TGTGCCAGCAGTCCTCGGGGGCCGTACCAAGAGACCCAGTACTTC.

This clone was counted only a few times. The chain couples TRBV5-1 to TRBJ2-2, with D perhaps matching TRBD2 (7 bases). Germline assignment: CDR1 SGHRS and CDR2 YFSETQ. The V end was cut by 4 bases, the J end by 6 bases, with 13 bases between. The CDR3 is 14 residues long. CDR3: CASSRGGYAGELFF. The CDR3 DNA reads TGCGCCAGCAGCAGGGGGGGTTATGCCGGGGAGCTGTTTTTT.

The chain has TRBV12-3 or TRBV12-4 and TRBJ1-1, with D possibly matching TRBD1 (5 bases). Between the trimmed V and J ends, which lost 8 bases and 4 bases, there was a span of 14 bases. The CDR3 totals 13 residues. The chain's CDR3 is CASLRRGSTEAFF. CDR3 bases: TGTGCCAGCCTTCGTCGGGGGTCCACTGAAGCTTTCTTT.

V gene TRBV18 combines with J gene TRBJ2-1; possibly TRBD1 for D (6 bases). Deletions cut 2 bases from V and 0 bases from J, with 8 bases between. CDR1 KGHSH and CDR2 LQKENI come from the germline V gene. This CDR3 spans 15 amino acids. CDR3 protein: CASSPRTASYNEQFF. Written as DNA, the CDR3 is TGTGCCAGCTCACCAAGGACAGCCTCCTACAATGAGCAGTTCTTC. The full variable domain, with the rest looked up from reference TRBV18 and TRBJ2-1, is NAGVMQNPRHLVRRRGQEARLRCSPMKGHSHVYWYRQLPEEGLKFMVYLQKENIIDESGMPKERFSAEFPKEGPSILRIQQVVRGDSAAYFCASSPRTASYNEQFFGPGTRLTVL.

The V gene is TRBV11-2, the J gene TRBJ2-7; TRBD1 might be the D (5 bases). This CDR3 contains 17 residues. Trimming left V 0 bases short and J 1 base short, with 16 bases between. In germline, CDR1 is SGHAT, CDR2 FQNNGV. Here the CDR3 reads CASSLEGVQPLSYEQYV. Written as DNA, the CDR3 is TGTGCCAGCAGCTTAGAAGGGGTGCAACCCCTTTCCTACGAGCAGTACGTC.

This rearrangement joins TRBV30 to TRBJ1-1; possible D gene TRBD1, 5 bases. In germline, CDR1 is GTSNPN, CDR2 SVGIG (reference sequence). Trimming removed 5 bases at V and 5 bases at J, with 12 bases between. The CDR3 length is 12 residues. As DNA, the CDR3 is TGTGCCTGGGACCGGGAGGGGACTGAAGCTTTCTTT. Protein product: CAWDREGTEAFF.

This sequence joins TRBV28 and TRBJ1-5; unclear D gene. Germline V CDR1 and CDR2: MDHEN, SYDVKM. Trimming stripped 5 bases from V and 4 bases from J, with 6 bases between. This CDR3 spans 12 amino acids. Written as DNA, the CDR3 is TGTGCCAGCAGTCCTCCAAATCAGCCCCAGCATTTT. It codes for CASSPPNQPQHF.

V and J are TRBV2 and TRBJ1-2; no clear D gene. CDR3 length equals 13 residues. Germline loops: CDR1 SNHLY, CDR2 FYNNEI. V lost 2 bases, J lost 2 bases, and 6 bases lay in between. CDR3 coding DNA: TGTGCCAGCAGTGAAATAGCAAACTATGGCTACACCTTC. This encodes CASSEIANYGYTF.

The V gene is TRBV2, the J gene TRBJ2-4, with D perhaps TRBD2 (6 bases). The V end was cut by 1 base, the J end by 1 base, with 17 bases between. Germline V gene lookup returns CDR1 SNHLY and CDR2 FYNNEI. The CDR3 extends over 18 amino acids. The CDR3 DNA reads as TGTGCCAGCAGTGAAGGGAGGGATGAAGCTCTGGCCAAAAACATTCAGTACTTC. Translating it yields CASSEGRDEALAKNIQYF.

This clone was detected only a few times. The chain has TRBV30 and TRBJ1-3; D is unresolved. The CDR3 spans 14 residues. Germline V lookup: CDR1 GTSNPN, CDR2 SVGIG (reference sequence). Trimming removed 0 bases from V and 4 bases from J, with 10 bases in between. The CDR3 DNA reads as TGTGCCTGGAGTGTAGGAGGGAGGGGAAACACCATATATTTT. It encodes CAWSVGGRGNTIYF. Supplemented by reference TRBV30 and TRBJ1-3, the full variable domain reads SQTIHQWPATLVQPVGSPLSLECTVEGTSNPNLYWYRQAAGRGLQLLFYSVGIGQISSEVPQNLSASRPQDRQFILSSKKLLLSDSGFYLCAWSVGGRGNTIYFGEGSWLTVV.

The chain joins TRBV7-2 to TRBJ2-2; D uncertain. Per germline, CDR1 SGHTA and CDR2 FQGNSA. V gave up 5 bases and J gave up 7 bases, with 11 bases separating them. The CDR3 covers 13 residues. CDR3 DNA: TGTGCCAGCAGCCCCAGCATTGGCGGGGAGCTGTTTTTT. This encodes CASSPSIGGELFF.

Regarding this clone: The sample carries other DNA sequences with the same CDR3. The rearrangement links TRBV7-2 to TRBJ2-3; D may be TRBD1 or TRBD2 (5 bases each). The CDR3 consists of 16 residues. Trimming took off 4 bases at V and 2 bases at J, with 16 bases between the two ends. Germline lookup yields CDR1 SGHTA and CDR2 FQGNSA. In DNA form, the CDR3 reads TGTGCCAGCAGCTCGTCGCTAAGGGGAGACACAGATACGCAGTATTTT. Protein sequence: CASSSSLRGDTDTQYF.

This clone was observed a single time. The gene calls are TRBV27 and TRBJ1-1; unclear D gene. V was shortened by 1 base and J by 0 bases, with 15 bases between the two germline ends. The germline V gene has CDR1 MNHEY and CDR2 SMNVEV (reference sequence). The CDR3 totals 17 residues. CDR3 region: CASSLLARVGMNTEAFF. Written as DNA, the CDR3 is TGTGCCAGCAGTTTATTGGCGAGGGTAGGTATGAACACTGAAGCTTTCTTT.

The CDR3 nucleotides read TGCGCCAGCAGCCAAGAAATAAGGTCGTCGAACACCGGGGAGCTGTTTTTT. Its translation: CASSQEIRSSNTGELFF. The chain has TRBV4-1 and TRBJ2-2; D remains unclear. The CDR3 runs to 17 residues. Trimming left V 0 bases short and J 0 bases short, with 11 bases between. From germline, CDR1 is MGHRA and CDR2 YSYEKL.